The sequence of this T cell receptor (beta chain) was determined in a study of cytomegalovirus exposure and HLA in healthy donors. As regards this clone: The antigen is undetermined.

60 Vbeta and 13 Jbeta primers were used in PCR. The assay was immunoSEQ multiplex PCR, and TCRdb's table has in-frame clones only and misses some. The top ten clones hold around 0.91% of a sample with under 200,000 clones, 82% of them seen once. Overall study results and limits: A later analysis linked a missense variant in DCLRE1C to the trimming of TCR beta V and J genes. In a later analysis, common viral pathogens appeared linked to several of the most significant clusters. Published work reported that the classifier diagnosed cytomegalovirus status with high specificity and sensitivity.

Trimming took 8 bases from V and 7 from J, leaving 12 bases between them. Per the germline V gene, CDR1 is DFQATT and CDR2 is SNEGSKA (reference sequence). This CDR3 has 11 amino acids. The clonotype comes from a girl aged 2-10 years in good health and CMV-seropositive. The chain has TRBV20-1 and TRBJ2-1; D possibly corresponds to TRBD1 (6 bases). The sample taken for sequencing was PBMCs. The CDR3 DNA reads as TGCAGTCCTTCTACAGGGAATGAGCAGTTCTTC. Residues: CSPSTGNEQFF.